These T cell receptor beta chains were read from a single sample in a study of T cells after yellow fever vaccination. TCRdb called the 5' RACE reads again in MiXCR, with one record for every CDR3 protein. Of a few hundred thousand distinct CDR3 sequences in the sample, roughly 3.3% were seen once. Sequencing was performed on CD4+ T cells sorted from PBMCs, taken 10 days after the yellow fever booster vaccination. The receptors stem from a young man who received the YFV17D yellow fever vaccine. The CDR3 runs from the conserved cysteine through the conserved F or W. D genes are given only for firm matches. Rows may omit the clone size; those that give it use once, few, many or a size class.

TGTGCCAGCAGTACTGGGGGGGCGGCCCTCCACTTT,CASSTGGAALHF,TRBJ1-6,TRBV6-6,.,.
TGTGCCAGCAGCCCGAGTCTCAACTATGGCTACACCTTC,CASSPSLNYGYTF,TRBJ1-2,TRBV11-2,.,.
TGTGCCAGCAGCTCCCGGGACAAACACTACGAGCAGTACTTC,CASSSRDKHYEQYF,TRBJ2-7,TRBV7-2,.,many
TGTGCCAGCAGTTTTTATGGACTAGGGAATGAGCAGTTCTTC,CASSFYGLGNEQFF,TRBJ2-1,TRBV12-3/TRBV12-4,TRBD2,many
TGTGCCAGCACCACCTTGCCCATTGTCGGGCTTCGACAAGATACGCAGTATTTT,CASTTLPIVGLRQDTQYF,TRBJ2-3,TRBV27,.,many
TGCGCCAGCAGCTTGGTAGCGGGGGCGAGTGAGACCCAGTACTTC,CASSLVAGASETQYF,TRBJ2-5,TRBV5-1,TRBD2,many
TGCAGCGTTGCCTTAGCGGGGGATACGCAGTATTTT,CSVALAGDTQYF,TRBJ2-3,TRBV29-1,TRBD2,.
TGTGCCAGCAGCCGCGTGAGGGATGGGGAGACCCAGTACTTC,CASSRVRDGETQYF,TRBJ2-5,TRBV12-3/TRBV12-4,.,many
TGTGCCAGCAGTCCCGCGGGAGGGAAAAGCTATAATTCACCCCTCCACTTT,CASSPAGGKSYNSPLHF,TRBJ1-6,TRBV25-1,.,.
TGTGCCAGCAGTTTAGGGGGACACCAAGTAGGTGAAAAACTGTTTTTT,CASSLGGHQVGEKLFF,TRBJ1-4,TRBV12-3/TRBV12-4,.,.
TGTGCCAGCAGTCAGGGGACAGGGGGCCTCGGGACACCCCTCCACTTT,CASSQGTGGLGTPLHF,TRBJ1-6,TRBV12-3/TRBV12-4,TRBD1,many
TGCGCCAGCAGCCAAGATGCATTTGGAAACACCGGGGAGCTGTTTTTT,CASSQDAFGNTGELFF,TRBJ2-2,TRBV4-3,.,.
TGTGCCAGCAGGACCGGGACAGGGTTTGGCTACACCTTC,CASRTGTGFGYTF,TRBJ1-2,TRBV27,TRBD1,many
TGTGCCAGTAGTAGGGGGCTTTTTGGAACACTGAACACTGAAGCTTTCTTT,CASSRGLFGTLNTEAFF,TRBJ1-1,TRBV19,.,few
TGTGCCAGCAGTTCGGGACAGGGAGGGTGGAGGAACACTGAAGCTTTCTTT,CASSSGQGGWRNTEAFF,TRBJ1-1,TRBV27,TRBD1,few
TGTGCCAGCAGCAGAAGGGCCCAAGAGACCCAGTACTTC,CASSRRAQETQYF,TRBJ2-5,TRBV7-2,.,.
TGTGCCAGCTTTGAGAAAGCGAACGGGGGTCAGCCCCAGCATTTT,CASFEKANGGQPQHF,TRBJ1-5,TRBV6-1,.,few
TGCAGTGGGTTAGAGGAAAATGAAAAACTGTTTTTT,CSGLEENEKLFF,TRBJ1-4,TRBV20-1,.,few
TGTGCCAGCAGTCTCGACCCCGGGAGGAATTCACCCCTCCACTTT,CASSLDPGRNSPLHF,TRBJ1-6,TRBV27,.,few
TGCAGTGCTGGCTCCTTCGGTAGCAGTGCAGATACGCAGTATTTT,CSAGSFGSSADTQYF,TRBJ2-3,TRBV20-1,.,.
TGTGCCAGCAGTGCCGGGACAGGGTATGGCTACACCTTC,CASSAGTGYGYTF,TRBJ1-2,TRBV7-9,TRBD1,many
TGCGCCAGCAGCCGTGACAAAAATTCACCCCTCCACTTT,CASSRDKNSPLHF,TRBJ1-6,TRBV5-1,.,many
TGTGCCAGCTCACCTCTCCGGGGAGACATTGAAGCTTTCTTT,CASSPLRGDIEAFF,TRBJ1-1,TRBV18,.,.
TGTGCCAGCAGTCGGCTAGCGGGGGACAATGAGCAGTTCTTC,CASSRLAGDNEQFF,TRBJ2-1,TRBV6-5,TRBD2,many
TGTGCCAGCAGTTCGTCACTAGCGGGGGGACCCTACGAGCAGTACTTC,CASSSSLAGGPYEQYF,TRBJ2-7,TRBV27,TRBD2,many
TGTGCCAGCAGCGGCGAGTTTTTCTTGGCAGGTCGAACCGGGGAGCTGTTTTTT,CASSGEFFLAGRTGELFF,TRBJ2-2,TRBV21-1,.,.
TGTGCCAGCAGCACACAGGGGGTGGCGAATGAAAAACTGTTTTTT,CASSTQGVANEKLFF,TRBJ1-4,TRBV9,TRBD1,few
TGCAGCGTTGGGGGCACCGTGAACACTGAAGCTTTCTTT,CSVGGTVNTEAFF,TRBJ1-1,TRBV29-1,.,many
TGTGCCACCAGCGGCCGACTACCTTCCACCTACAATGAGCAGTTCTTC,CATSGRLPSTYNEQFF,TRBJ2-1,TRBV15,.,many
TGCAGTGCCAGGGGGTCAGGAGGGTCCTACGAGCAGTACTTC,CSARGSGGSYEQYF,TRBJ2-7,TRBV20-1,.,.
TGTGCCACCAGCCGGTTCGGTGGGGCCAACGGGGAGCTGTTTTTT,CATSRFGGANGELFF,TRBJ2-2,TRBV24-1,.,few
TGTGCCAGCCTCAACAGTCTAGCCTACACAGATACGCAGTATTTT,CASLNSLAYTDTQYF,TRBJ2-3,TRBV6-2/TRBV6-3,.,many
TGTGCCAGCACTGTCGGACAGGGAAGTCAGCCCCAGCATTTT,CASTVGQGSQPQHF,TRBJ1-5,TRBV28,TRBD1,.
TGTGCCAGCTCGCCAGGAGATCAGCCCCAGCATTTT,CASSPGDQPQHF,TRBJ1-5,TRBV18,.,many
TGTGCCAGCAGTGCCCAACAGGGGAAAGCGGGGGGCATTTACAATGAGCAGTTCTTC,CASSAQQGKAGGIYNEQFF,TRBJ2-1,TRBV25-1,TRBD2,many
TGTGCCAGCAGTTTAGCCCGGGGAGGGCAAGAGACCCAGTACTTC,CASSLARGGQETQYF,TRBJ2-5,TRBV12-3/TRBV12-4,TRBD2,.
TGTGCCAGCAGTGAAGTAGGAGACAGGGGTTACGAGCAGTACTTC,CASSEVGDRGYEQYF,TRBJ2-7,TRBV25-1,TRBD1,many
TGTGCCAGCATTATGGCAGCTAACTATGGCTACACCTTC,CASIMAANYGYTF,TRBJ1-2,TRBV2,.,many
TGCGCCAGCAGCCAAGATAAGCTTATGGGTCTTGGGGCCAACGTCCTGACTTTC,CASSQDKLMGLGANVLTF,TRBJ2-6,TRBV4-3,.,few
TGCAGTGCTAACCCCTCTATCGGCAGCTCCTACAATGAGCAGTTCTTC,CSANPSIGSSYNEQFF,TRBJ2-1,TRBV20-1,.,many
TGCGCCAGCAGCCAAGATCGGAGGACCCAGTACTTC,CASSQDRRTQYF,TRBJ2-5,TRBV4-3,.,many
TGCAGTGCTAGAGATCGGCAGGGGATATCTTCTGAAGCTTTCTTT,CSARDRQGISSEAFF,TRBJ1-1,TRBV20-1,.,.
TGTGCCAGCAGTTTAATGATGACTGAAGCTTTCTTT,CASSLMMTEAFF,TRBJ1-1,TRBV12-3/TRBV12-4,.,.
TGTGCCAGCAGCTTGGGGGCGGACTTC,CASSLGADF,TRBJ2-4,TRBV7-9,.,few
TGTGCCAGCAGCCCCCGACCGGAATACACTAACTATGGCTACACCTTC,CASSPRPEYTNYGYTF,TRBJ1-2,TRBV5-6,.,many
TGTGCCATCAGTGCCCCAGCGAACACTGAAGCTTTCTTT,CAISAPANTEAFF,TRBJ1-1,TRBV10-3,.,many
TGCAGTGCCCCTTCTAGCGTCGCAGATACGCAGTATTTT,CSAPSSVADTQYF,TRBJ2-3,TRBV20-1,.,few
TGCAGTGCTACGCGACTGGGAACTAATGAAAAACTGTTTTTT,CSATRLGTNEKLFF,TRBJ1-4,TRBV20-1,.,many
TGTGCCAGCAGTTACAGAAGACTTAACACTGAAGCTTTCTTT,CASSYRRLNTEAFF,TRBJ1-1,TRBV6-2/TRBV6-3,.,few
TGTGCCAGCAGTGATGCACAGGGGTCAGATACGCAGTATTTT,CASSDAQGSDTQYF,TRBJ2-3,TRBV25-1,TRBD1,many
TGCGCCAGCAGCCAAGACATAGGATGGGCGGGGGATACGCAGTATTTT,CASSQDIGWAGDTQYF,TRBJ2-3,TRBV4-3,.,many
TGTGCCAGCAGTTACCGCCTAGCGGGGGATCCCCAGTTCTTC,CASSYRLAGDPQFF,TRBJ2-1,TRBV6-5,TRBD2,many
TGTGCCAGCAGCTCTGGGACTAGCGGGGGGTCCAATGAGCAGTTCTTC,CASSSGTSGGSNEQFF,TRBJ2-1,TRBV5-4,TRBD2,.
TGTGCCAGCAGCCTGACAGCCTGGAATGAAAAACTGTTTTTT,CASSLTAWNEKLFF,TRBJ1-4,TRBV7-8,.,few
TGTGCCTGGAGCCTAGCGGGCGAGCAGTTCTTC,CAWSLAGEQFF,TRBJ2-1,TRBV30,TRBD2,many